Listed below are T cell receptor beta chains from one sample, sequenced in a study of shared clonotypes between healthy human individuals. Assay: immunoSEQ multiplex PCR; the TCRdb copy retains only in-frame clones and omits some. Here the sample spans some 200,000 clones, over 60% being singletons. The sample comprised memory CD4+ T cells sorted from blood. The receptors here all came from a man aged 30 to 39 in good health. CDR3s include the opening cysteine and the closing phenylalanine or tryptophan. Fields, in order: CDR3 length, clone size, D gene, J gene, V gene, CDR3 protein, CDR3 DNA. D genes are given only for firm matches. Expanded clones get a size class; other rows say once, few or many, or leave the size out.

>13|NA|TRBD2|TRBJ2-1|TRBV10-2
CASTAGGYNEQFF
TGCGCCAGCACAGCGGGAGGGTACAATGAGCAGTTCTTC
>12|NA|TRBD2|TRBJ2-5|TRBV29-1
CSAGGRKETQYF
TGCAGCGCCGGGGGGAGAAAAGAGACCCAGTACTTC
>11|few|NA|TRBJ2-2|TRBV6-6
CASSYPGELFF
TGTGCCAGCAGTTACCCCGGGGAGCTGTTTTTT
>12|NA|NA|TRBJ2-7|TRBV6-1
CASGLAEYEQYF
TGTGCCAGCGGGTTAGCGGAATACGAGCAGTACTTC
>13|NA|NA|TRBJ2-5|TRBV4-3
CASSQDRDPTQYF
TGCGCCAGCAGCCAAGATCGGGACCCGACCCAGTACTTC
>15|many|TRBD2|TRBJ2-1|TRBV28
CASSPAGGATLFQFF
TGTGCCAGCAGTCCCGCGGGGGGAGCTACGTTATTTCAGTTCTTC
>17|NA|NA|TRBJ2-2|TRBV14
CASSQGVGASWSGELFF
TGTGCCAGCAGCCAAGGCGTGGGGGCGAGTTGGTCCGGGGAGCTGTTTTTT
>13|NA|TRBD2|TRBJ2-1|TRBV19
CASSIDRASGLFF
TGTGCCAGTAGTATAGATAGGGCTAGCGGTTTGTTCTTC
>13|few|NA|TRBJ2-3|TRBV5-4
CASSLGSLSTRYF
TGTGCCAGCAGCTTGGGTAGTCTATCAACCCGGTATTTT
>13|NA|NA|TRBJ1-5|TRBV4-3
CASSQDRNQPQHF
TGCGCCAGCAGCCAAGATCGCAATCAGCCCCAGCATTTT
>16|NA|NA|TRBJ1-3|TRBV18
CASSLKGGVSGNTIYF
TGTGCCAGCTCCCTAAAAGGAGGTGTCTCTGGAAACACCATATATTTT
>16|once|NA|TRBJ2-3|TRBV2
CASSENTGLGTDTQYF
TGTGCCAGCAGTGAAAATACAGGGTTGGGCACAGATACGCAGTATTTT
>15|once|TRBD2|TRBJ2-7|TRBV19
CASWGGLLAFYEQYF
TGTGCCAGTTGGGGAGGGTTATTGGCGTTTTACGAGCAGTACTTC
>14|NA|NA|TRBJ2-5|TRBV21-1
CASSRPDRQETQYF
TGTGCCAGCAGCAGACCCGACAGACAAGAGACCCAGTACTTC
>15|NA|NA|TRBJ2-5|TRBV9
CASSRGLIAGETQYF
TGTGCCAGCAGCAGAGGATTAATCGCCGGGGAGACCCAGTACTTC
>13|NA|NA|TRBJ2-7|TRBV5-4
CASSSRSSYEQYF
TGTGCCAGCAGCTCACGGAGTTCCTACGAGCAGTACTTC
>14|NA|NA|TRBJ2-3|TRBV19
CASRQVASTDTQYF
TGTGCCAGTCGACAGGTAGCTAGCACAGATACGCAGTATTTT
>15|NA|TRBD1|TRBJ1-1|TRBV6-6
CASSTETGTGLQAFF
TGTGCCAGCAGTACAGAGACCGGGACAGGCTTACAAGCTTTCTTT
>11|many|NA|TRBJ1-2|TRBV28
CASRQGYGYTF
TGTGCCAGCAGACAGGGCTATGGCTACACCTTC
>15|NA|TRBD1|TRBJ1-3|TRBV5-1
CASSWGQRDGNTIYF
TGCGCCAGCAGCTGGGGACAGCGGGACGGAAACACCATATATTTT
>14|NA|NA|TRBJ2-3|TRBV18
CASSTKRGTDTQYF
TGTGCCAGCTCGACGAAACGCGGCACAGATACGCAGTATTTT
>17|few|TRBD2|TRBJ2-3|TRBV10-3
CAISTSTSGKGPDTQYF
TGTGCCATCAGTACCTCGACTAGCGGGAAAGGGCCAGATACGCAGTATTTT